Following are 5 T cell receptor beta chains from one sample sequenced in a study of T cell responses to AZD1222 COVID-19 vaccine. Clones were read by immunoSEQ multiplex PCR, and TCRdb kept only the in-frame ones, dropping some. The sample has some 150,000 clones, 80% to 95% seen once. The input for sequencing was peripheral blood, taken 28 days after the second AZD1222 dose. The source is an adult who received the AZD1222 COVID-19 vaccine.

The CDR3 nucleotides read TGTGCCATCAGTGAGTCGACACTGGAACTCCGACGGTATTTT. This gives the protein CAISESTLELRRYF. The chain is built from TRBV10-3 and TRBJ2-3; D not certain. CDR1 and CDR2 from the germline V gene are ENHRY and SYGVKD. The CDR3 totals 14 residues. V was clipped by 0 bases and J by 14 bases, with 18 bases between them.

The chain recombines TRBV13 with TRBJ2-7; D might be TRBD1 (6 bases). Trimming pared 5 bases from V and 3 bases from J, leaving 14 bases between. The CDR3 contains 14 residues. Germline CDR1 and CDR2: PRHDT and FYEKMQ (reference sequence). The CDR3 protein is CASSLDRSVYEQYF. The CDR3 nucleotides read TGTGCCAGCAGCCTTGACAGGTCGGTCTACGAGCAGTACTTC.

The chain carries TRBV5-1 and TRBJ2-1; D is perhaps TRBD1 (6 bases). V lost 4 bases to trimming and J lost 8 bases, with 13 bases between them. The length of the CDR3 is 13 residues. Germline CDR1 and CDR2: SGHRS and YFSETQ. CDR3 amino acids: CASSQLGADEQFF. The CDR3 DNA reads as TGCGCCAGCAGCCAACTGGGGGCCGATGAGCAGTTCTTC. The full variable domain, rest sourced from reference TRBV5-1 and TRBJ2-1, is KAGVTQTPRYLIKTRGQQVTLSCSPISGHRSVSWYQQTPGQGLQFLFEYFSETQRNKGNFPGRFSGRQFSNSRSEMNVSTLELGDSALYLCASSQLGADEQFFGPGTRLTVL.

The rearrangement joins TRBV28 to TRBJ2-1, with 11 positions matching TRBD2. Unmatched junction bases numbered 4, after V lost 4 bases and J lost 2 bases. CDR3 length: 16 amino acids. Germline assignment: CDR1 MDHEN and CDR2 SYDVKM. DNA of the CDR3: TGTGCCAGCAGTTCAACTAGCGGGAGCACCTACAATGAGCAGTTCTTC. Its translation: CASSSTSGSTYNEQFF.

The rearrangement joins TRBV9 to TRBJ1-1; the D is unclear. V gave up 7 bases and J gave up 1 base, with 14 bases separating them. The CDR3 sequence is 14 residues long. Looked up from germline, CDR1 is SGDLS and CDR2 is YYNGEE. For the CDR3, the DNA is TGTGCCAGCTCGACGACTCGGGGGAACACTGAAGCTTTCTTT. This encodes CASSTTRGNTEAFF.